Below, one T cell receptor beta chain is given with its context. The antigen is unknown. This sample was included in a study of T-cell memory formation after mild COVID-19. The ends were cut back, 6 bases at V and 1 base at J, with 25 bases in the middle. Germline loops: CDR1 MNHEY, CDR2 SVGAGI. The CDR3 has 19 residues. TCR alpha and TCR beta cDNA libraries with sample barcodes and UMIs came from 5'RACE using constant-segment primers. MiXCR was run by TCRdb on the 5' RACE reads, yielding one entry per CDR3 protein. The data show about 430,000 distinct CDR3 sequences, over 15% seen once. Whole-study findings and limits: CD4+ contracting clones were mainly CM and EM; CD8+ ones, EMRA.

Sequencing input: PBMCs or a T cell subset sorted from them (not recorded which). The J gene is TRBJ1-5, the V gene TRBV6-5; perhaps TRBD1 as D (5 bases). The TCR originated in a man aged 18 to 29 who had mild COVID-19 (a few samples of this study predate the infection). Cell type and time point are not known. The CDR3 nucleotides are TGTGCCAGCAGCCGATGGGGTCATCCCGGGGGAGGAAGCAATCAGCCCCAGCATTTT. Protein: CASSRWGHPGGGSNQPQHF.